This TCR beta chain comes out of a study of blood T cells in healthy people across ages. CDR3 length equals 17 residues. Germline assignment: CDR1 MNHEY and CDR2 SMNVEV (reference sequence). V dropped 2 bases and J dropped 3; count of bases not matched to a gene: 8. The use of a sample-barcoded 5' primer and a J-beta primer mix characterized a second PCR of roughly 6 to 11 cycles. MiXCR, run by TCRdb on the 5' RACE reads, gives a single entry per CDR3 protein. Among fewer than 600,000 distinct CDR3 sequences listed, 25% to 35% were seen once. Notes on this clonotype: Its antigen is not identified.

Findings and limits, study-wide: TCR beta diversity correlated strongly with naive T cell percentage.

The same sample was also used in a study of T cells of mothers and their children. That source adds: RNA was extracted, and all of it went into cDNA synthesis at about 1.6 ug per 15 ul.

The rearrangement uses TRBV27 and TRBJ2-4, with 9 bases lining up with TRBD1. This sequence was found in a boy younger than 10 in good health. Sequencing was done on a sample of blood. CDR3 coding DNA: TGTGCCAGCAGTTTAGTATACAGGGGGCTCGGCAAAAACATTCAGTACTTC. Translating gives CASSLVYRGLGKNIQYF.